The following is a T cell receptor (beta chain) sequence with its context. The data derive from a study of blood T cell repertoires in COVID-19. Some clones are missing from TCRdb's copy, which holds only in-frame ones; the method was immunoSEQ multiplex PCR. The sample carries some 200,000 clones, 86% recorded once. This CDR3 is 14 amino acids long. V dropped 4 bases and J dropped 0 bases, with 10 bases sitting between them. Germline lookup yields CDR1 SGHVS and CDR2 FQNEAQ. The receptor was isolated from an elderly man with acute or convalescent COVID-19. The source material was peripheral blood. The genes are TRBV7-8 and TRBJ2-7; D gene unclear. CDR3 nucleotides: TGTGCCAGCAGCTCGGGTGGGTACTCCTACGAGCAGTACGTC. Translating gives CASSSGGYSYEQYV.